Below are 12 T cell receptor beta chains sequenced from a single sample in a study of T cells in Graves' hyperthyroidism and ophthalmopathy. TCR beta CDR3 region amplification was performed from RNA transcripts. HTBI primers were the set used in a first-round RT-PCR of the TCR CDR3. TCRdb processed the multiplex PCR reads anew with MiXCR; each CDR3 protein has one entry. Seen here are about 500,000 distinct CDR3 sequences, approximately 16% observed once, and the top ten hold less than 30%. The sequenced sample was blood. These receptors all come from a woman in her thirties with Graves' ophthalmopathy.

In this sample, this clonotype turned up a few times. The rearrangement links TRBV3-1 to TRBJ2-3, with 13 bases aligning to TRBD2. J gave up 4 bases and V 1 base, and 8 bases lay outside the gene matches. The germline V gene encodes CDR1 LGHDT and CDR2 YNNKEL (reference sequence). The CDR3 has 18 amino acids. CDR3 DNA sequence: TGTGCCAGCAGCCAAGCGGCCGGAGGACTAGCGGGGGCAGATACGCAGTATTTT. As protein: CASSQAAGGLAGADTQYF.

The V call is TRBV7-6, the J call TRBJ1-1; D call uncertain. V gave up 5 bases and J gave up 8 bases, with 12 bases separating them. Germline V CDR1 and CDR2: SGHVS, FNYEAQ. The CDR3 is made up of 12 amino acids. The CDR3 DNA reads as TGTGCCAGCAGCGACGGACTGGAGGAAGCTTTCTTT. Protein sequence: CASSDGLEEAFF. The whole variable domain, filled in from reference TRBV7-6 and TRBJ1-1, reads GAGVSQSPRYKVTKRGQDVALRCDPISGHVSLYWYRQALGQGPEFLTYFNYEAQQDKSGLPNDRFSAERPEGSISTLTIQRTEQRDSAMYRCASSDGLEEAFFGQGTRLTVV.

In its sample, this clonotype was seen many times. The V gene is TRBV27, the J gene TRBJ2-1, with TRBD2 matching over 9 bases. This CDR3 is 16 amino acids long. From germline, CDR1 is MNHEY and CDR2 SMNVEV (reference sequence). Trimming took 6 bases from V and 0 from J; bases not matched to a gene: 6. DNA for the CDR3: TGTGCCAGCAGCTTTAGCGGGAGAGGCTCCTACAATGAGCAGTTCTTC. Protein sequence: CASSFSGRGSYNEQFF.

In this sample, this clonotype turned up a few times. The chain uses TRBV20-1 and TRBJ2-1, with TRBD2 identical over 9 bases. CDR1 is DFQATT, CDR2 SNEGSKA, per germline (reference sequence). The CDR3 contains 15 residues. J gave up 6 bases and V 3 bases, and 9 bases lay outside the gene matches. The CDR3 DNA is TGCAGTGCTAGGATCTTGACTAGCGGATTCAATGAGCAGTTCTTC. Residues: CSARILTSGFNEQFF.

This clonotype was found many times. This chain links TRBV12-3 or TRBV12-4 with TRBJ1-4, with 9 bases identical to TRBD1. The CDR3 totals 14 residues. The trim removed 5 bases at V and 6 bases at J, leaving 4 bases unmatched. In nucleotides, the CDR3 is TGTGCCAGCAGTCCCGGGACAGGGTATGAAAAACTGTTTTTT. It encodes CASSPGTGYEKLFF.

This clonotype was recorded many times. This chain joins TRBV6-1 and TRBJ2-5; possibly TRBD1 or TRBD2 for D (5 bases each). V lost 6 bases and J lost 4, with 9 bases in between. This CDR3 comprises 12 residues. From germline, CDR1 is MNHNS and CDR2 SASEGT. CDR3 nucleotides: TGTGCCAGCAGCGGGGCTCGAGAGACCCAGTACTTC. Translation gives CASSGARETQYF.

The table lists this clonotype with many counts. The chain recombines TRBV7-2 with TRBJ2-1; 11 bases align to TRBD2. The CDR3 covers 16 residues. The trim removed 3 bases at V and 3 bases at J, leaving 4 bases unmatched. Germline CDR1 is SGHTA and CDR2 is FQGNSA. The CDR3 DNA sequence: TGTGCCAGCAGCTTTAGGGGGACTAGCGGCTACAATGAGCAGTTCTTC. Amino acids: CASSFRGTSGYNEQFF.

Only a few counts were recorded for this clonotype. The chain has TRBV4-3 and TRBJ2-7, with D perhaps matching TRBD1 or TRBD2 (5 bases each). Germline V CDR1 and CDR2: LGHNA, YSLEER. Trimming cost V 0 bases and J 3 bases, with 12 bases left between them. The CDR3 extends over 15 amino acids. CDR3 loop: CASSQDWDRVYEQYF. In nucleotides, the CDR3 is TGCGCCAGCAGCCAAGACTGGGACCGAGTCTACGAGCAGTACTTC.

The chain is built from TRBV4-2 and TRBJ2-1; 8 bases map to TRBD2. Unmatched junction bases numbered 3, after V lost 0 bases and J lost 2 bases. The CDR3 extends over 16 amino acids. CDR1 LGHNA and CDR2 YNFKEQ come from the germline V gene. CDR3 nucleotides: TGTGCCAGCAGCCAAGAGAGGACTAGCCCCTACAATGAGCAGTTCTTC. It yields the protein CASSQERTSPYNEQFF.

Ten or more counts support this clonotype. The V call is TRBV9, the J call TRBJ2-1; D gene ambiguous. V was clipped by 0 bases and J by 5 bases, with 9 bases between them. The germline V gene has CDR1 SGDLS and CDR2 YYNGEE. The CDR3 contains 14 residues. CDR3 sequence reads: CASSVEPQDNEQFF. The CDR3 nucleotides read TGTGCCAGCAGCGTAGAACCCCAGGACAATGAGCAGTTCTTC.

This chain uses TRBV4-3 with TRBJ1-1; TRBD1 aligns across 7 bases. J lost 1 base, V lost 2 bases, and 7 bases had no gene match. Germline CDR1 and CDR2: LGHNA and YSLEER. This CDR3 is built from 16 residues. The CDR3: CASSQTGELENTEAFF. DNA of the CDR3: TGCGCCAGCAGCCAAACAGGGGAACTTGAGAACACTGAAGCTTTCTTT.

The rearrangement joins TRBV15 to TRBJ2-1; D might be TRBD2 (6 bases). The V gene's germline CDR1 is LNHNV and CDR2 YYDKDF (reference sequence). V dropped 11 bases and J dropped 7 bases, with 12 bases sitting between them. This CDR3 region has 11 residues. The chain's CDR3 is CASGEINEQFF. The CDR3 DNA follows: TGTGCCTCGGGAGAAATTAATGAGCAGTTCTTC. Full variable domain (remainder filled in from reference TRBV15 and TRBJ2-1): DAMVIQNPRYQVTQFGKPVTLSCSQTLNHNVMYWYQQKSSQAPKLLFHYYDKDFNNEADTPDNFQSRRPNTSFCFLDIRSPGLGDTAMYLCASGEINEQFFGPGTRLTVL.